This TCR beta chain is drawn from a study of blood T cells in healthy people across ages. General study results and limits: Possibly, changes in expanded clonotypes were confounded because donor CMV status was unknown. Using unsorted PBMCs precluded a conclusive naive versus antigen-experienced comparison.

CDR3 length: 15 amino acids. Germline V lookup: CDR1 DFQATT, CDR2 SNEGSKA (reference sequence). Trimming removed 2 bases from V and 4 bases from J, with 18 bases in between. Each sample used at least 6 million PBMCs. At least ten counts were recorded for this clonotype. The antigen is undetermined. A sample-barcoded 5' primer and a J-beta primer mix were used in a second PCR of about 7 to 12 cycles. TCRdb analysed the 5' RACE reads with MiXCR anew, one entry per CDR3 protein. The data hold hundreds of thousands of distinct CDR3 sequences, with roughly 30% observed a single time. The chain recombines TRBV20-1 with TRBJ2-7; possibly TRBD2 for D (6 bases). The sample was blood. The sequence was obtained from a woman older than 75 in good health. The CDR3 protein is CSARSGSGGRYEQYF. The CDR3 DNA reads as TGCAGTGCTAGAAGCGGAAGTGGGGGGAGGTACGAGCAGTACTTC.